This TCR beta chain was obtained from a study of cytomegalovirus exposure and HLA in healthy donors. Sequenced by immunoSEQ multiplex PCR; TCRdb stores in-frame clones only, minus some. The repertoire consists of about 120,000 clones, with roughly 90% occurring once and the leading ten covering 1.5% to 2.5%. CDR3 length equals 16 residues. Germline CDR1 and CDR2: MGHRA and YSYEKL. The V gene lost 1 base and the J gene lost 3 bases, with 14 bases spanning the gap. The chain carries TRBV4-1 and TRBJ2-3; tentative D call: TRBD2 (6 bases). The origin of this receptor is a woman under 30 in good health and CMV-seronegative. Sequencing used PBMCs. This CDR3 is CASSQGSGRGTDTQYF. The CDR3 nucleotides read TGCGCCAGCAGCCAAGGTTCCGGGAGAGGTACAGATACGCAGTATTTT.